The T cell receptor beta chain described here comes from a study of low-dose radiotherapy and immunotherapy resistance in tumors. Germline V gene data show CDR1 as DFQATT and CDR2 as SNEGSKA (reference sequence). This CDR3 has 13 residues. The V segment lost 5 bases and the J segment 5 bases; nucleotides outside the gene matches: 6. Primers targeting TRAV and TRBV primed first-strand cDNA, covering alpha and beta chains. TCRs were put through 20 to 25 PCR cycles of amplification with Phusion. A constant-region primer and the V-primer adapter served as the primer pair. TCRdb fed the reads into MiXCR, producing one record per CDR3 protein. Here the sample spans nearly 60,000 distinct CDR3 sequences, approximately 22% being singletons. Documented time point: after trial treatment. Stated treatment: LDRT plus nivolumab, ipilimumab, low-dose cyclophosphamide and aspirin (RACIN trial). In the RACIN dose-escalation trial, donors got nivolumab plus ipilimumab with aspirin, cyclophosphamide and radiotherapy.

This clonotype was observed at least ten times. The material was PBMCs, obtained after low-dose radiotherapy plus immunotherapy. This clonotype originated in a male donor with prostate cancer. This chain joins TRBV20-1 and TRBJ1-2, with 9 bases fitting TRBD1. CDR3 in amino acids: CSAFRDRVYGYTF. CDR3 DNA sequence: TGCAGTGCTTTCCGGGACAGGGTATATGGCTACACCTTC.